This is a list of T cell receptor beta chains from one sample in a study of memory CD4+ T cells and cytomegalovirus serostatus. The protocol was immunoSEQ multiplex PCR, while the TCRdb copy is restricted to in-frame clones and leaves out a portion. The table includes 55,000 or so clones, over 60% detected once. Material: memory CD4+ T cells from blood. The source of these receptors is an adult in good health and CMV-seropositive. Both conserved end residues are part of each CDR3. The D gene is left open where the match is weak. Clone size appears in some rows only: once, few, many, or a class for an expanded clone.

d_call	v_call	j_call	clone_size	cdr3_nt	cdr3_aa
TRBD1	TRBV29-1	TRBJ1-4	.	TGCAGCGCCGGGACAGGGGGTAATGAAAAACTGTTTTTT	CSAGTGGNEKLFF
TRBD2	TRBV6-5	TRBJ2-7	once	TGTGCCAGCAGCGGGGGGGGTTACGAGCAGTACTTC	CASSGGGYEQYF
.	TRBV6-6	TRBJ1-5	.	TGTGCCAGCTTCCCCGGGGGGGCAAATCAGCCCCAGCATTTT	CASFPGGANQPQHF
TRBD1	TRBV7-8	TRBJ1-5	.	TGTGCCAGCAGCTTAGGGACAGGGGTTGGTAGCAATCAGCCCCAGCATTTT	CASSLGTGVGSNQPQHF
.	TRBV18	TRBJ1-3	few	TGTGCCAGCTCACCCCAGAACTCTGGAAACACCATATATTTT	CASSPQNSGNTIYF
TRBD1	TRBV4-1	TRBJ1-2	.	TGCGCCAGCAGCCAAGAGCCGGGACAGGGGGCGAGGAACTATGGCTACACCTTC	CASSQEPGQGARNYGYTF
TRBD2	TRBV19	TRBJ2-1	once	TGTGCCAGTAGTATTCGACTAGCGACCTACAATGAGCAGTTCTTC	CASSIRLATYNEQFF
TRBD1	TRBV6-5	TRBJ1-1	.	TGTGCCAGCAGTTGGCAGGGGGGGAGCCTAGCTGAAGCTTTCTTT	CASSWQGGSLAEAFF
.	TRBV2	TRBJ1-1	.	TGTGCCAGCAGGGTTGGAGGTCCGAACACTGAAGCTTTCTTT	CASRVGGPNTEAFF
TRBD1	TRBV7-2	TRBJ2-7	.	TGTGCCAGCAGCCCGACAGGGGCTCAGGGGGAGCAGTACTTC	CASSPTGAQGEQYF
TRBD1	TRBV7-9	TRBJ1-2	.	TGTGCCAGCAGCTTGGAAAGGAGGAAGGGGGCCGCCGGCTACACCTTC	CASSLERRKGAAGYTF
TRBD2	TRBV5-1	TRBJ2-1	.	TGCGCCAGCATCCGGGACCCCGGGAGGATCGAAGGGCAGTTCTTC	CASIRDPGRIEGQFF
.	TRBV9	TRBJ2-3	.	TGTGCCAGCAGCCTGAGGAACACAGATACGCAGTATTTT	CASSLRNTDTQYF
TRBD2	TRBV29-1	TRBJ2-3	.	TGCAGCGTTGAAGATTGGGGTTCGAGACTAGCGGACACAGATACGCAGTATTTT	CSVEDWGSRLADTDTQYF
.	TRBV27	TRBJ1-6	once	TGTGCCAGCAGTTTTTGGGGAGGAAATTCACCCCTCCACTTT	CASSFWGGNSPLHF
.	TRBV11-2	TRBJ2-7	.	TGTGCCAGCAGCTTACAGAATCCTTCCTACGAGCAGTACTTC	CASSLQNPSYEQYF
TRBD2	TRBV12-5	TRBJ2-1	.	TGTGCTAGTGGTTTGCTGACACTAGCGGGAGGGATTAGAAGCTCCTACAATGAGCAGTTCTTC	CASGLLTLAGGIRSSYNEQFF
.	TRBV4-1	TRBJ2-3	few	TGCGCCAGCAGCCAAGTAATCCCGGGACTCATGACCGCCACAGATACGCAGTATTTT	CASSQVIPGLMTATDTQYF
.	TRBV30	TRBJ1-5	.	TGTGCCTGGGGCGGGAAGGGCAATCAGCCCCAGCATTTT	CAWGGKGNQPQHF
.	TRBV7-8	TRBJ2-3	.	TGTGCCAGCAGCCGTCATCGAGGAGATACGCAGTATTTT	CASSRHRGDTQYF
TRBD1	TRBV6-5	TRBJ1-2	.	TGTGCCAGCAGTTACGGAGGGGGCACCTATGGCTACACCTTC	CASSYGGGTYGYTF
.	TRBV6-5	TRBJ1-4	.	TGTGCCAGCAGTTCCGGGAGCTGGAATGAAAAACTGTTTTTT	CASSSGSWNEKLFF
.	TRBV25-1	TRBJ2-7	.	TGTGCCAGCAGTGAATTGCCAGGGTTTAATTCCTACGAGCAGTACTTC	CASSELPGFNSYEQYF
TRBD1	TRBV7-7	TRBJ1-6	.	TGTGCTAGCAGCAAAGATCCGGGGGACAGGGGGCAGTATAATTCACCCCTCCACTTT	CASSKDPGDRGQYNSPLHF
TRBD2	TRBV6-1	TRBJ2-3	.	TGTGCCAGCCCCGGGACTAGCCGGGAGGATACGCAGTATTTT	CASPGTSREDTQYF
.	TRBV5-8	TRBJ2-3	.	TGTGCCAGCAGCCCGGACCCCAGCGGTACAGATACGCAGTATTTT	CASSPDPSGTDTQYF
.	TRBV30	TRBJ2-3	once	TGTGCCTGGAGGTTGGGAGGGGGGGCAGATACGCAGTATTTT	CAWRLGGGADTQYF
TRBD2	TRBV19	TRBJ2-3	.	TGTGCCAGTAGTCGGGGGGTAGCGGGCGATACGCAGTATTTT	CASSRGVAGDTQYF